This is a list of T cell receptor beta chains from one sample in a study of shared clonotypes between healthy human individuals. TCRdb keeps only in-frame clones here, not all; method: immunoSEQ multiplex PCR. The data show about 2.4 million clones, roughly nine tenths seen once. Sequenced input: naive CD4+ T cells sorted from blood. All receptors derive from a man between 18 and 35 years old in good health. Both conserved end residues are part of each CDR3. A D gene is named only where the DNA matches it firmly. Clone size is shown for a subset of rows, as once, few, many or a class of expanded clone.

clone size: -
D gene: -
J gene: TRBJ2-2
V gene: TRBV4-1
CDR3 protein: CASSQAADSNTGELFF
CDR3 DNA: TGCGCCAGCAGCCAAGCTGCGGACTCGAACACCGGGGAGCTGTTTTTT

clone size: -
D gene: -
J gene: TRBJ2-5
V gene: TRBV5-6
CDR3 protein: CASSFRRGKGETQYF
CDR3 DNA: TGTGCCAGCAGCTTCAGACGAGGCAAAGGGGAGACCCAGTACTTC

clone size: -
D gene: -
J gene: TRBJ2-3
V gene: TRBV29-1
CDR3 protein: CSGEQGTDTQYF
CDR3 DNA: TGCAGCGGGGAACAGGGCACAGATACGCAGTATTTT

clone size: -
D gene: TRBD1
J gene: TRBJ1-1
V gene: TRBV18
CDR3 protein: CASSPPTGATTEAFF
CDR3 DNA: TGTGCCAGCTCACCACCGACAGGGGCGACCACTGAAGCTTTCTTT

clone size: -
D gene: -
J gene: TRBJ1-5
V gene: TRBV30
CDR3 protein: CAWSGGVNQPQHF
CDR3 DNA: TGTGCCTGGTCTGGGGGGGTGAATCAGCCCCAGCATTTT

clone size: -
D gene: TRBD1
J gene: TRBJ1-4
V gene: TRBV30
CDR3 protein: CAWRQGGEKLFF
CDR3 DNA: TGTGCCTGGCGACAGGGCGGCGAAAAACTGTTTTTT

clone size: -
D gene: -
J gene: TRBJ1-2
V gene: TRBV11-2
CDR3 protein: CASSLGTALYGYTF
CDR3 DNA: TGTGCCAGCAGCTTAGGGACAGCGCTTTATGGCTACACCTTC

clone size: -
D gene: -
J gene: TRBJ2-4
V gene: TRBV5-8
CDR3 protein: CASSSYKGYIQYF
CDR3 DNA: TGTGCCAGCAGCTCATACAAGGGCTACATTCAGTACTTC

clone size: -
D gene: -
J gene: TRBJ1-5
V gene: TRBV9
CDR3 protein: CASAEAVPNQPQHF
CDR3 DNA: TGTGCCAGCGCCGAAGCGGTCCCCAATCAGCCCCAGCATTTT

clone size: -
D gene: -
J gene: TRBJ2-3
V gene: TRBV19
CDR3 protein: CASSISVDAYTQYF
CDR3 DNA: TGTGCCAGTAGCATCTCGGTGGACGCTTACACGCAGTATTTT

clone size: once
D gene: TRBD1
J gene: TRBJ2-7
V gene: TRBV6-5
CDR3 protein: CASTGGDRGSYEQYF
CDR3 DNA: TGTGCCAGCACCGGAGGGGACAGGGGCTCTTACGAGCAGTACTTC

clone size: -
D gene: -
J gene: TRBJ2-1
V gene: TRBV11-2
CDR3 protein: CASSSYLSYNEQFF
CDR3 DNA: TGTGCCAGCAGCTCCTACCTGTCCTACAATGAGCAGTTCTTC

clone size: -
D gene: TRBD1
J gene: TRBJ2-1
V gene: TRBV7-6
CDR3 protein: CASSLAAGTVGEQFF
CDR3 DNA: TGTGCCAGCAGCTTGGCCGCAGGGACAGTCGGTGAGCAGTTCTTC

clone size: -
D gene: -
J gene: TRBJ2-7
V gene: TRBV6-6
CDR3 protein: CASSYLRALGPYEQYF
CDR3 DNA: TGTGCCAGCAGTTATCTAAGGGCCTTAGGTCCCTACGAGCAGTACTTC

clone size: -
D gene: -
J gene: TRBJ1-3
V gene: TRBV5-1
CDR3 protein: CASSRAAGNTIYF
CDR3 DNA: TGCGCCAGCAGTCGGGCAGCTGGAAACACCATATATTTT

clone size: -
D gene: -
J gene: TRBJ1-6
V gene: TRBV5-1
CDR3 protein: CASSLAAVNSPLHF
CDR3 DNA: TGCGCCAGCAGCTTGGCGGCAGTGAATTCACCCCTCCACTTT

clone size: -
D gene: -
J gene: TRBJ1-3
V gene: TRBV9
CDR3 protein: CASSVERAFSGNTIYF
CDR3 DNA: TGTGCCAGCAGCGTGGAGAGGGCGTTCTCTGGAAACACCATATATTTT

clone size: -
D gene: TRBD1
J gene: TRBJ1-5
V gene: TRBV6-5
CDR3 protein: CASSPQTRTGEPQHF
CDR3 DNA: TGTGCCAGCAGTCCCCAAACCCGGACAGGAGAGCCCCAGCATTTT

clone size: -
D gene: -
J gene: TRBJ1-5
V gene: TRBV2
CDR3 protein: CASSESLGPGDNQPQHF
CDR3 DNA: TGTGCCAGCAGTGAAAGTTTGGGCCCAGGGGACAATCAGCCCCAGCATTTT

clone size: -
D gene: -
J gene: TRBJ2-7
V gene: TRBV21-1
CDR3 protein: CASNRGSEQYF
CDR3 DNA: TGTGCCAGCAACCGGGGTTCCGAGCAGTACTTC

clone size: -
D gene: -
J gene: TRBJ1-5
V gene: TRBV6-1
CDR3 protein: CASNGGVTNQPQHF
CDR3 DNA: TGTGCCAGCAACGGGGGTGTAACCAATCAGCCCCAGCATTTT

clone size: -
D gene: TRBD1
J gene: TRBJ2-3
V gene: TRBV7-7
CDR3 protein: CASSSQGAGDTQYF
CDR3 DNA: TGTGCTAGCAGCTCGCAGGGGGCGGGGGATACGCAGTATTTT

clone size: -
D gene: TRBD2
J gene: TRBJ2-7
V gene: TRBV11-2
CDR3 protein: CASSLRGSGRGYEQYF
CDR3 DNA: TGTGCCAGCAGCTTGAGGGGTAGCGGGAGGGGGTACGAGCAGTACTTC

clone size: -
D gene: -
J gene: TRBJ1-5
V gene: TRBV19
CDR3 protein: CASNFQPQHF
CDR3 DNA: TGTGCCAGTAATTTTCAGCCCCAGCATTTT

clone size: -
D gene: -
J gene: TRBJ2-2
V gene: TRBV10-3
CDR3 protein: CAIRAEGGSWSTGELFF
CDR3 DNA: TGTGCCATCAGGGCGGAGGGGGGGAGCTGGAGCACCGGGGAGCTGTTTTTT

clone size: -
D gene: TRBD2
J gene: TRBJ2-3
V gene: TRBV28
CDR3 protein: CASSPRGLASTDTQYF
CDR3 DNA: TGTGCCAGCAGTCCCCGGGGACTAGCGTCCACAGATACGCAGTATTTT

clone size: -
D gene: -
J gene: TRBJ2-3
V gene: TRBV18
CDR3 protein: CASSPLSGQSTDTQYF
CDR3 DNA: TGTGCCAGCTCACCGCTGTCCGGCCAGAGCACAGATACGCAGTATTTT

clone size: -
D gene: TRBD1
J gene: TRBJ2-2
V gene: TRBV28
CDR3 protein: CASNTGGTGELFF
CDR3 DNA: TGTGCCAGCAACACAGGGGGCACCGGGGAGCTGTTTTTT

clone size: -
D gene: -
J gene: TRBJ1-1
V gene: TRBV6-5
CDR3 protein: CASSFGKHMNTEAFF
CDR3 DNA: TGTGCCAGCAGCTTTGGAAAACACATGAACACTGAAGCTTTCTTT

clone size: -
D gene: -
J gene: TRBJ2-7
V gene: TRBV4-3
CDR3 protein: CASSQEVGGEQYF
CDR3 DNA: TGCGCCAGCAGCCAGGAGGTAGGGGGCGAGCAGTACTTC

clone size: -
D gene: TRBD2
J gene: TRBJ2-3
V gene: TRBV7-6
CDR3 protein: CASSPGTSGVTDTQYF
CDR3 DNA: TGTGCCAGCAGCCCCGGGACTAGCGGGGTAACAGATACGCAGTATTTT

clone size: -
D gene: -
J gene: TRBJ2-5
V gene: TRBV6-1
CDR3 protein: CASSVSTGTQETQYF
CDR3 DNA: TGTGCCAGCAGTGTGTCGACCGGGACACAAGAGACCCAGTACTTC

clone size: -
D gene: TRBD2
J gene: TRBJ2-3
V gene: TRBV28
CDR3 protein: CASSLSLAGGRDTQYF
CDR3 DNA: TGTGCCAGCAGTTTAAGCCTAGCGGGGGGGAGAGATACGCAGTATTTT

clone size: -
D gene: -
J gene: TRBJ1-2
V gene: TRBV9
CDR3 protein: CASSAPAGAYGYTF
CDR3 DNA: TGTGCCAGCAGCGCCCCGGCTGGCGCCTATGGCTACACCTTC

clone size: -
D gene: -
J gene: TRBJ1-6
V gene: TRBV5-1
CDR3 protein: CASSLDTRSSYNSPLHF
CDR3 DNA: TGCGCCAGCAGCTTGGACACCAGGAGCTCCTATAATTCACCCCTCCACTTT

clone size: -
D gene: TRBD2
J gene: TRBJ2-1
V gene: TRBV7-9
CDR3 protein: CASSPRTSGNYNEQFF
CDR3 DNA: TGTGCCAGCAGCCCTCGGACTAGCGGGAACTACAATGAGCAGTTCTTC

clone size: once
D gene: -
J gene: TRBJ2-7
V gene: TRBV11-2
CDR3 protein: CASSPLRGVPYEQYF
CDR3 DNA: TGTGCCAGCAGCCCCCTTAGGGGAGTACCCTACGAGCAGTACTTC

clone size: -
D gene: TRBD1
J gene: TRBJ1-1
V gene: TRBV19
CDR3 protein: CASLRPGTGTIEAFF
CDR3 DNA: TGTGCCAGCCTACGCCCCGGGACAGGGACCATTGAAGCTTTCTTT

clone size: -
D gene: TRBD2
J gene: TRBJ2-1
V gene: TRBV4-1
CDR3 protein: CASSQVHALAGGYNEQFF
CDR3 DNA: TGCGCCAGCAGCCAAGTCCACGCTTTAGCGGGAGGGTACAATGAGCAGTTCTTC

clone size: once
D gene: TRBD2
J gene: TRBJ2-7
V gene: TRBV7-3
CDR3 protein: CASSLTAGGHEQYF
CDR3 DNA: TGTGCCAGCAGCCTCACCGCGGGGGGTCACGAGCAGTACTTC

clone size: -
D gene: -
J gene: TRBJ2-3
V gene: TRBV5-6
CDR3 protein: CASSPRGGTDTQYF
CDR3 DNA: TGTGCCAGCAGCCCCAGGGGCGGCACAGATACGCAGTATTTT

clone size: -
D gene: -
J gene: TRBJ2-1
V gene: TRBV2
CDR3 protein: CASTMSLLRGNEQFF
CDR3 DNA: TGTGCCAGCACCATGTCCCTACTACGGGGCAATGAGCAGTTCTTC

clone size: -
D gene: -
J gene: TRBJ1-2
V gene: TRBV4-3
CDR3 protein: CASSQETGYLNYGYTF
CDR3 DNA: TGCGCCAGCAGCCAAGAAACGGGGTATCTTAACTATGGCTACACCTTC

clone size: once
D gene: TRBD1
J gene: TRBJ2-6
V gene: TRBV5-1
CDR3 protein: CASSLRTGRSGANVLTF
CDR3 DNA: TGCGCCAGCAGCTTGAGGACAGGGAGATCTGGGGCCAACGTCCTGACTTTC

clone size: -
D gene: TRBD2
J gene: TRBJ2-1
V gene: TRBV7-2
CDR3 protein: CASSSLAGALNEQFF
CDR3 DNA: TGTGCCAGCAGCTCACTAGCGGGGGCTCTCAATGAGCAGTTCTTC

clone size: -
D gene: -
J gene: TRBJ1-2
V gene: TRBV5-8
CDR3 protein: CASRRGSYGYTF
CDR3 DNA: TGTGCCAGCAGAAGGGGGTCCTATGGCTACACCTTC

clone size: -
D gene: -
J gene: TRBJ1-1
V gene: TRBV7-2
CDR3 protein: CASSLVGMNTEAFF
CDR3 DNA: TGTGCCAGCAGCTTAGTTGGGATGAACACTGAAGCTTTCTTT

clone size: -
D gene: -
J gene: TRBJ2-7
V gene: TRBV7-9
CDR3 protein: CASSSGPRGTYEQYF
CDR3 DNA: TGTGCCAGCAGCTCCGGGCCCCGGGGAACCTACGAGCAGTACTTC